The 24 T cell receptor beta chains below all came from one sample that was sequenced in a study of T-cell reconstitution after alpha-beta-depleted transplantation in children. Researchers prepared the TCRbeta library using unique molecular identifiers, the study reports. One entry per CDR3 protein, called by TCRdb with MiXCR from the PCR reads. Here the sample spans approximately 240,000 distinct CDR3 sequences, about a tenth being singletons. Sequencing was performed on PBMCs, taken before TCRalphabeta/CD19-depleted stem cell transplant. Source of these receptors: a child less than two years old with acute myeloid leukemia, due to receive a stem cell transplant.

The sample holds many counts of this clonotype. The genes are TRBV7-3 and TRBJ2-2, with D unclear. V dropped 5 bases and J dropped 6 bases, with 10 bases sitting between them. Germline CDR1 is SGHTA and CDR2 is FQGTGA. The CDR3 consists of 13 residues. This CDR3 is CASSKNIPGELFF. CDR3 nucleotide sequence: TGTGCCAGCAGCAAAAACATTCCCGGGGAGCTGTTTTTT.

This clonotype was seen repeatedly, ten times or more. The chain links TRBV20-1 to TRBJ2-3; D possibly corresponds to TRBD1 (6 bases). The CDR3 spans 15 residues. The germline gives CDR1 DFQATT, CDR2 SNEGSKA (reference sequence). V shed 5 bases and J shed 3 bases, with 18 bases lying between them. The CDR3 nucleotides are TGCAGTGCTGGTATCAGGGGCAGGATGACAGATACGCAGTATTTT. Encoded protein: CSAGIRGRMTDTQYF.

This chain connects TRBV19 to TRBJ2-1, with D perhaps matching TRBD1 or TRBD2 (5 bases each). The length of the CDR3 is 15 residues. V was cut by 3 bases and J by 6 bases, with 15 bases left in between. Germline lookup yields CDR1 LNHDA and CDR2 SQIVND (reference sequence). The CDR3 here is CASSIEGRGGNEQFF. DNA for the CDR3: TGTGCCAGTAGTATCGAGGGGAGAGGAGGCAATGAGCAGTTCTTC.

This clonotype was found many times. The rearrangement uses TRBV5-1 and TRBJ2-1; 8 positions agree with TRBD2. CDR1 and CDR2 (germline): SGHRS, YFSETQ. Trimming removed 2 bases from V and 4 bases from J; junction bases left unmatched: 8. The CDR3 covers 16 residues. CDR3: CASSFPPSGGYNEQFF. The CDR3, as DNA: TGCGCCAGCAGCTTTCCGCCCAGCGGGGGTTACAATGAGCAGTTCTTC.

This clonotype showed up many times. The chain is built from TRBV10-2 and TRBJ2-3, with D tentatively TRBD2 (6 bases). The V gene lost 8 bases and the J gene lost 0 bases, with 12 bases spanning the gap. CDR3 length equals 14 residues. Germline V CDR1 and CDR2: WSHSY, SAAADI. The CDR3 sequence is CASLAGPSTDTQYF. The DNA for the CDR3 is TGCGCCAGCCTTGCGGGACCCAGCACAGATACGCAGTATTTT.

The CDR3 bases are TGCAGCTGGGGCCCGGGACCGGGCGCCTACGAGCAGTACTTC. Residues: CSWGPGPGAYEQYF. The V and J genes are TRBV20-1 and TRBJ2-7; D possibly uses TRBD1 or TRBD2 (5 bases each). The CDR3 runs to 14 residues. The germline V gene encodes CDR1 DFQATT and CDR2 SNEGSKA (reference sequence).

The chain employs TRBV5-4 and TRBJ2-3; TRBD2 aligns across 9 bases. CDR3 size: 17 residues. Germline CDR1 and CDR2: SGHNT and YYREEE (reference sequence). Trimming removed 4 bases from V and 3 bases from J; junction bases left unmatched: 12. The CDR3 DNA is TGTGCCAGCAGCCTCTCGGTGGCGGGAGGGCGGACAGATACGCAGTATTTT. It specifies CASSLSVAGGRTDTQYF.

At least ten counts were recorded for this clonotype. The chain carries TRBV20-1 and TRBJ1-1; no clear D gene. V was shortened by 5 bases and J by 11 bases, with 15 bases between the two germline ends. The CDR3 spans 11 residues. In germline, CDR1 is DFQATT, CDR2 SNEGSKA (reference sequence). The CDR3 sequence: CSAFRTGEAFF. The DNA of the CDR3 is TGCAGTGCTTTCCGGACCGGGGAGGCTTTCTTT.

This clonotype was detected ten times or more. The chain is built from TRBV20-1 and TRBJ2-2; 7 bases are shared with TRBD2. CDR3 length equals 16 residues. V shed 1 base, J shed 7 bases, and the junction held 12 bases outside the gene matches. Germline V gene data show CDR1 as DFQATT and CDR2 as SNEGSKA (reference sequence). In nucleotides, the CDR3 is TGCAGTGCTAGAGCGTCCTCCCCTCGGACTAGCGGGGAGCTGTTTTTT. It codes for CSARASSPRTSGELFF.

This rearrangement joins TRBV5-5 to TRBJ2-2; D call uncertain. This CDR3 is built from 14 residues. CDR1 is SGHKS and CDR2 is YYEKEE in the germline V gene (reference sequence). The V end lost 2 bases, the J end lost 0 bases, and 5 bases lay between the germline ends. CDR3 nucleotide sequence: TGTGCCAGCAGCTTTGGGGCGAACACCGGGGAGCTGTTTTTT. This gives the protein CASSFGANTGELFF.

Ten or more counts support this clonotype. The chain uses TRBV10-2 and TRBJ1-2; TRBD1 agrees at 8 bases. V was clipped by 3 bases and J by 1 base; unmatched bases: 7. Per the germline V gene, CDR1 is WSHSY and CDR2 is SAAADI. The CDR3 consists of 16 residues. The CDR3 nucleotides are TGCGCCAGCAGTGACTCCGGACAGGGAATTAACTATGGCTACACCTTC. Protein sequence: CASSDSGQGINYGYTF.

The table lists this clonotype with many counts. The chain links TRBV4-1 to TRBJ2-1; 16 nucleotides align to TRBD2. The germline CDR1 and CDR2 sequences are MGHRA and YSYEKL. The CDR3 is made up of 17 amino acids. The trim removed 4 bases at V and 3 bases at J, leaving 3 bases unmatched. CDR3 DNA: TGCGCCAGCAGCCCGGGGACTAGCGGGAGGGTCTACAATGAGCAGTTCTTC. Residues: CASSPGTSGRVYNEQFF.

This clonotype showed up many times. This CDR3 fails to terminate in the conserved phenylalanine or tryptophan, so it likely reflects a read error. The chain is built from TRBV28 and TRBJ1-5; the match to TRBD1 covers 9 bases. CDR1 and CDR2 (germline): MDHEN, SYDVKM. J lost 2 bases, V lost 3 bases, and 5 bases had no gene match. The CDR3 consists of 16 residues. DNA of the CDR3: TGTGCCAGCAGTTTCTTTACAGGGGGCGGCAATCAGCCCCAGCATTGT. Protein: CASSFFTGGGNQPQHC.

This clonotype was counted many times. This sequence joins TRBV20-1 and TRBJ2-7; D is unclear. CDR1 and CDR2 from the germline V gene are DFQATT and SNEGSKA (reference sequence). V shed 2 bases and J shed 7 bases, with 6 bases lying between them. The CDR3 sequence is 10 residues long. This CDR3 is CSARTREQYF. For the CDR3, the DNA is TGCAGTGCTAGAACTCGGGAGCAGTACTTC.

This clonotype appeared many times. The V and J genes are TRBV28 and TRBJ2-5, with 8 positions matching TRBD2. The CDR3 is 12 amino acids. The V gene's germline CDR1 is MDHEN and CDR2 SYDVKM. J was trimmed by 3 bases and V by 10 bases; bases with no gene match: 4. The CDR3 DNA follows: TGTGCCACCTTAGCGGGAAAAGAGACCCAGTACTTC. It codes for CATLAGKETQYF. Full variable domain (rest looked up from reference TRBV28 and TRBJ2-5): DVKVTQSSRYLVKRTGEKVFLECVQDMDHENMFWYRQDPGLGLRLIYFSYDVKMKEKGDIPEGYSVSREKKERFSLILESASTNQTSMYLCATLAGKETQYFGPGTRLLVL.

At least ten counts were recorded for this clonotype. CDR3: CSARDQGLTQHF. The DNA for the CDR3 is TGCAGTGCTAGAGATCAGGGCCTTACCCAGCATTTT. The rearrangement joins TRBV20-1 to TRBJ1-5; possibly TRBD1 for D (5 bases). The V gene lost 0 bases and the J gene lost 11 bases, with 11 bases spanning the gap. The CDR3 has 12 amino acids. CDR1 and CDR2 from the germline V gene are DFQATT and SNEGSKA (reference sequence).

This clonotype was recorded many times. The chain links TRBV28 to TRBJ2-7; D may match TRBD1 or TRBD2 (5 bases each). This CDR3 has 12 amino acids. Looked up from germline, CDR1 is MDHEN and CDR2 is SYDVKM. V lost 7 bases to trimming and J lost 3 bases, with 10 bases between them. The CDR3 DNA reads as TGTGCCAGCAAGGGGAGAAACTACGAGCAGTACTTC. This codes for CASKGRNYEQYF.

This clonotype was picked up many times. This chain links TRBV5-1 with TRBJ2-1; 8 nucleotides agree with TRBD2. The junction had 5 bases not matched to a gene; V was cut back by 4 bases and J by 8 bases. The CDR3 contains 13 residues. From germline, CDR1 is SGHRS and CDR2 YFSETQ. CDR3 DNA: TGCGCCAGCAGCCCGGACGGGGGGGATGAGCAGTTCTTC. The encoded protein is CASSPDGGDEQFF.

This clonotype was counted many times. The chain links TRBV5-1 to TRBJ1-1; the D gene is possibly TRBD1 (6 bases). The V end was cut by 3 bases, the J end by 0 bases, with 9 bases between. The length of the CDR3 is 14 residues. Per germline, CDR1 SGHRS and CDR2 YFSETQ. This CDR3 reads CASSSTGVNTEAFF. The CDR3, as DNA: TGCGCCAGCAGCTCGACAGGAGTGAACACTGAAGCTTTCTTT.

This clonotype has only a few counts. A read error may be the cause here, since a much bigger clone is one base away. The chain carries TRBV27 and TRBJ1-2; D is ambiguous. The CDR3 sequence is 14 residues long. From germline, CDR1 is MNHEY and CDR2 SMNVEV (reference sequence). The CDR3 here is CASSTSPGYDGHTF. The DNA for the CDR3 is TGTGCCAGCAGCACATCTCCGGGTTATGATGGCCACACCTTC.

This clonotype was detected a few times. This chain connects TRBV12-3 or TRBV12-4 to TRBJ1-2; 7 positions agree with TRBD1. The CDR3 covers 13 residues. J lost 6 bases, V lost 5 bases, and 6 bases had no gene match. CDR3 bases: TGTGCCAGCAGTCTAACAGGGGTGGATGGCTACACCTTC. It is translated as CASSLTGVDGYTF.

The table lists this clonotype with many counts. This chain connects TRBV20-1 to TRBJ2-1; TRBD2 aligns across 10 bases. The CDR3 has 14 residues. The V and J ends lost 1 base and 7 bases, in that order; junction bases with no gene match: 4. Germline lookup yields CDR1 DFQATT and CDR2 SNEGSKA (reference sequence). CDR3 sequence: CSARGTSGWNEQFF. For the CDR3, the DNA is TGCAGTGCTAGAGGGACTAGCGGATGGAATGAGCAGTTCTTC.

The rearrangement links TRBV5-6 to TRBJ1-4; D call uncertain. V lost 0 bases and J lost 5, with 5 bases in between. Germline V lookup: CDR1 SGHDT, CDR2 YYEEEE. CDR3 length: 13 residues. CDR3 DNA: TGTGCCAGCAGCTTGGGTCCGAATGAAAAACTGTTTTTT. Amino acid sequence: CASSLGPNEKLFF.

This clonotype has ten or more counts. The chain joins TRBV5-1 to TRBJ2-2, with 7 bases that match TRBD1. The V segment lost 0 bases and the J segment 9 bases; nucleotides outside the gene matches: 8. Germline lookup yields CDR1 SGHRS and CDR2 YFSETQ. The CDR3 has 15 amino acids. In DNA, the CDR3 is TGCGCCAGCAGCTTGGACCCAGGGGGTCCTTGGGAGCTGTTTTTT. Translation: CASSLDPGGPWELFF. The full variable domain, rest sourced from reference TRBV5-1 and TRBJ2-2, is KAGVTQTPRYLIKTRGQQVTLSCSPISGHRSVSWYQQTPGQGLQFLFEYFSETQRNKGNFPGRFSGRQFSNSRSEMNVSTLELGDSALYLCASSLDPGGPWELFFGEGSRLTVL.